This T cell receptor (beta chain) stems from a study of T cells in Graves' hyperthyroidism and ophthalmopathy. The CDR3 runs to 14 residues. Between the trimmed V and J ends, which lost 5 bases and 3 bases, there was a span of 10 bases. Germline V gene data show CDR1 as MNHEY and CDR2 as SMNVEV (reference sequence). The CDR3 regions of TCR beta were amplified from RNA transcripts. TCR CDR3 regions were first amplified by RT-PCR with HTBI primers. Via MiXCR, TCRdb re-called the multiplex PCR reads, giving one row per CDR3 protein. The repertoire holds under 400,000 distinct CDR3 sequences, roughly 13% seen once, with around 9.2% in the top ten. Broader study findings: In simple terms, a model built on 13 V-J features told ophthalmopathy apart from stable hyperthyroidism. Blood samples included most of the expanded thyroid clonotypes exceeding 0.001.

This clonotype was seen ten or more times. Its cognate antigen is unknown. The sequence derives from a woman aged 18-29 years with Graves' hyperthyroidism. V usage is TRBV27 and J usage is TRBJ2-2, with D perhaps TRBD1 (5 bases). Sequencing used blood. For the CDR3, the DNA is TGTGCCAGCAGTCTAGACAGTTACACCGGGGAGCTGTTTTTT. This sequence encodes CASSLDSYTGELFF.